The entry below describes one T cell receptor beta chain. Its cognate antigen is unknown. The record originates from a study of T cell responses to AZD1222 COVID-19 vaccine. Study conclusions and caveats: The peak T cell response came first, and repertoires were sampled only after it. The donor group comprised mostly white British people and more females; the analysis possibly underestimated clonal diversity.

The data were produced by immunoSEQ multiplex PCR, yet TCRdb's version contains in-frame clones alone and is incomplete. Among 150,000 or so clones listed, approximately 88% were seen once. Germline V CDR1 and CDR2: SGDLS, YYNGEE. Germline trimming cut 0 bases from V and 8 bases from J; bases unmatched to any gene: 4. There are 14 residues in the CDR3. The genes are TRBV9 and TRBJ2-1, with 8 bases identical to TRBD2. Sample: peripheral blood, taken on day 0 of MenACWY control vaccination. This clonotype was obtained from an adult in good health. CDR3 region: CASSVAGGPDEQFF. The CDR3, as DNA: TGTGCCAGCAGCGTAGCGGGAGGGCCAGATGAGCAGTTCTTC. Together with reference TRBV9 and TRBJ2-1, the CDR3 gives the full variable domain: DSGVTQTPKHLITATGQRVTLRCSPRSGDLSVYWYQQSLDQGLQFLIQYYNGEERAKGNILERFSAQQFPDLHSELNLSSLELGDSALYFCASSVAGGPDEQFFGPGTRLTVL.